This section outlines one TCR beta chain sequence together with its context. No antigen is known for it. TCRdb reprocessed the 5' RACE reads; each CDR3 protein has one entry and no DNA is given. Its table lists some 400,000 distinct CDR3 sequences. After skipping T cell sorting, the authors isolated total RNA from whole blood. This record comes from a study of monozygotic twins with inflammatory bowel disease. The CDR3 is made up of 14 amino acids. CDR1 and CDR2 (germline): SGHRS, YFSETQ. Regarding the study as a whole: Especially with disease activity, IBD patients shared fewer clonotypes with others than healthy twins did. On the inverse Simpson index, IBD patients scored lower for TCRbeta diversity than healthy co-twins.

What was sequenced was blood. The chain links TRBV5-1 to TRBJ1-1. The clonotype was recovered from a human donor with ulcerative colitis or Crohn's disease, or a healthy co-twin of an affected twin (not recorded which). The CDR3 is CASSLAFSETEAFF.